This T cell receptor (beta chain) stems from a study of blood T cell repertoires in COVID-19. At the level of the study: Sources were T cells, B-cell-depleted T cells, or PBMCs; the material itself was cDNA or gDNA.

The data were produced by immunoSEQ multiplex PCR, yet TCRdb's version contains in-frame clones alone and is incomplete. Counted here are roughly 130,000 clones, roughly 78% occurring once; the ten biggest clones make up about a sixth. The CDR3 has 11 amino acids. CDR1 and CDR2 (germline): DFQATT, SNEGSKA (reference sequence). The ends were cut back, 5 bases at V and 7 bases at J, with 11 bases in the middle. This TCR was recovered from a man aged 55 to 70 with active or convalescent COVID-19. The sample consisted of peripheral blood. The rearrangement uses TRBV20-1 and TRBJ1-2; the D is unclear. CDR3 DNA sequence: TGCAGTGCTTCGTACACTATTGGCTACACCTTC. Amino acid sequence: CSASYTIGYTF.